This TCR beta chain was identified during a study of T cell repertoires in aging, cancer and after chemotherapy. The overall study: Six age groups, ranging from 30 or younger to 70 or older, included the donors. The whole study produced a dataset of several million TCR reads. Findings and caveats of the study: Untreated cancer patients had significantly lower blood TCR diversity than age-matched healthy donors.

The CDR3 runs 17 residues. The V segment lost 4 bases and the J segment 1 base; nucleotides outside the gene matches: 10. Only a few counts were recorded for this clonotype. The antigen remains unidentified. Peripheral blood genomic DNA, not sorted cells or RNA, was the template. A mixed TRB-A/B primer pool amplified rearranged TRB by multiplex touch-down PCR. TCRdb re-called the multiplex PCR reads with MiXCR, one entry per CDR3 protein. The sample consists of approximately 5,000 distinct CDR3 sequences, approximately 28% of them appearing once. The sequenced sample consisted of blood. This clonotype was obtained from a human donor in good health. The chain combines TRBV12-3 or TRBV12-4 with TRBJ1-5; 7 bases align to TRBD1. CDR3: CASSSPNRGGSNQPQHF. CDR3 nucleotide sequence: TGTGCCAGCAGTTCACCGAACAGGGGAGGAAGCAATCAGCCCCAGCATTTT.